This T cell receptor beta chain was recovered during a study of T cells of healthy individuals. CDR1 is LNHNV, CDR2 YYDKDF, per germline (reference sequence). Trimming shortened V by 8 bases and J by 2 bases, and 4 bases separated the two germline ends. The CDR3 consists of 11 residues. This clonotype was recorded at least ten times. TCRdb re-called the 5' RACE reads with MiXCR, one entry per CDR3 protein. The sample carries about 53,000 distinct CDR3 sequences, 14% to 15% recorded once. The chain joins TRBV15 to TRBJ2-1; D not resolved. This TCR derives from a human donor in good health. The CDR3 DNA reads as TGTGCCACCGGGCCCTACAATGAGCAGTTCTTC. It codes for CATGPYNEQFF.